One T cell receptor beta chain is described in this entry. What it recognizes is unknown. Vbeta (60) and Jbeta (13) primers were used in the PCR. Data came from immunoSEQ multiplex PCR; TCRdb stores just in-frame clones and leaves some out. The data contain 90,000 or so clones, approximately 75% of them singletons. The germline CDR1 and CDR2 sequences are SGDLS and YYNGEE. V dropped 6 bases and J dropped 9; count of bases not matched to a gene: 7. The CDR3 extends over 14 amino acids. This record comes from a study of cytomegalovirus exposure and HLA in healthy donors. Study information: About 79 million unique TCRs from HLA-typed donors were held in an early data release.

Whole-study results and caveats: Later work found that TCR association rates differed between HLA loci; DRB1 had the most and HLA-C the fewest. Within the data, a cluster of highly shared sequence variants was likely a sequencing artifact. In vitro confirmation showed three CMV-associated chains to be CMV antigen specific.

The sample was PBMCs. The sequence derives from a man in his sixties in good health and CMV-seronegative. This rearrangement joins TRBV9 to TRBJ1-6; 9 bases map to TRBD1. CDR3 loop: CASTTTGGGSPLHF. The CDR3 DNA reads TGTGCCAGCACCACCACAGGGGGCGGTTCACCCCTCCACTTT.